This is a list of T cell receptor beta chains from one sample in a study of metastatic and nonmetastatic thyroid tumors. TCRdb re-called the PCR reads with MiXCR. The sample lists 15,000 to 25,000 clones; around 25% were seen once. The sequenced sample consisted of blood. The receptors were sampled from a male donor with papillary thyroid cancer or a benign thyroid nodule (not recorded which). Some clones in this sample may be carry-over from other donors' samples. CDR3s include the opening cysteine and the closing phenylalanine or tryptophan. Each record gives: J gene, clone size, V gene, D gene, CDR3 DNA, CDR3 protein. A D gene is named only where the DNA matches it firmly. Only some rows state a clone size, as once, few, many or a class for expanded clones.

>TRBJ2-3|-|TRBV11-1|TRBD2
TGTGCCAGTAGCCTCACGACCGCGGGGGGCACAGATAGGCAGTATTTT
CASSLTTAGGTDRQYF
>TRBJ1-1|few|TRBV11-2|-
TGTGCCAGCAGCTTGGAGTACACTGAAGCTTTCTTT
CASSLEYTEAFF
>TRBJ2-1|-|TRBV11-1|-
TGTGCCAGCAGCTTAGACGGGGATTCCTACAATGAGCAGTTCTTC
CASSLDGDSYNEQFF
>TRBJ2-3|-|TRBV19|TRBD2
TGTGCCAGTAGTATCAGGCGGGAGTCACGGGATACGCAGTATTTT
CASSIRRESRDTQYF
>TRBJ2-5|many|TRBV29-1|-
TGCAGCGTCGAGGCGCTCCGAGAGACCCAGTACTTC
CSVEALRETQYF
>TRBJ1-5|medium-sized|TRBV24-1|-
TGTGCCACCAGTGATTCCAGGAGGGGTGGTCAGCCCCAGCATTTT
CATSDSRRGGQPQHF
>TRBJ2-1|-|TRBV11-2|TRBD1
TGTGCCAGCATCTTCCGGGACAGGGGAGGGTATGAGCAGTTCTTC
CASIFRDRGGYEQFF
>TRBJ2-1|medium-sized|TRBV6-2/TRBV6-3|TRBD1
TGTGCCAGCAGCCGGGGACAGGCCGCGGATGAGCAGTTCTTC
CASSRGQAADEQFF
>TRBJ1-2|medium-sized|TRBV4-1|-
TGCGCCAGCAGCCAAGATCGAGGGATCGGGGGGGAAGTTATCTATGGCTACACCTTC
CASSQDRGIGGEVIYGYTF
>TRBJ2-2|-|TRBV20-1|-
TGCAGTGCTAGAGATCGGATCACCGGGGAGCTGTTTTTT
CSARDRITGELFF
>TRBJ2-2|many|TRBV19|-
TGTGCCAGTAATCCCCTAGAGGGGTTTCGGACCGGGGAGCTGTTTTTT
CASNPLEGFRTGELFF
>TRBJ2-2|medium-sized|TRBV6-1|-
TGTGCCAGCAGGCTGACAGGGAACACCGGGGAGCTGTTTTTT
CASRLTGNTGELFF
>TRBJ2-3|-|TRBV2|TRBD1
TGTGCCAGCAGTCAGGGGGCCGGGCCTAGCACAGATACGCAGTATTTT
CASSQGAGPSTDTQYF
>TRBJ2-3|-|TRBV10-3|TRBD1
TGTGCCATCAACGTAGATGGACAGGACACAGATACGCAGTATTTT
CAINVDGQDTDTQYF
>TRBJ2-1|few|TRBV27|TRBD1
TGTGCCAGCAGTTTAGAGGGACAGGGAGGCAATGAGCAGTTCTTC
CASSLEGQGGNEQFF
>TRBJ2-7|-|TRBV13|-
TGTGCCAGCGCCCTGCTGGGAGCGCTCGGTTCCGAGCAGTACTTC
CASALLGALGSEQYF
>TRBJ2-6|-|TRBV6-6|-
TGTGCCAGCAGTTACAAGGGCACTGCGGCCAACGTCCTGACTTTC
CASSYKGTAANVLTF
>TRBJ1-1|-|TRBV28|-
TGTGCCAGCAGTGAATTCGGACTGGGTGGCACTGAAGCTTTCTTT
CASSEFGLGGTEAFF
>TRBJ2-3|-|TRBV7-5|-
-
CTSVPEVTPDRDTDTQYF
>TRBJ1-2|medium-sized|TRBV12-3/TRBV12-4|TRBD1
TGTGCCAGCAGTAGGGACAGGGGTGGCTACACCTTC
CASSRDRGGYTF
>TRBJ1-2|-|TRBV5-1|TRBD1
TGCGCCAGCAGCTTGGAACCGGGACAGGGGTTATATGGCTACACCTTC
CASSLEPGQGLYGYTF
>TRBJ2-7|few|TRBV19|-
TGTGCCAGTAGCCCGGACCGCAAATACGAGCAGTACTTC
CASSPDRKYEQYF
>TRBJ1-4|many|TRBV19|-
TGTGCCAGTAGTCCCCTCACCCCTGTTGCAACTAATGAAAAACTGTTTTTT
CASSPLTPVATNEKLFF
>TRBJ2-4|many|TRBV18|-
TGTGCCAGCTCACAGGACCTAGCCAAAAACATTCAGTACTTC
CASSQDLAKNIQYF
>TRBJ2-2|many|TRBV20-1|-
TGCAGTGCCGCAACAGGGACGGCCGGGGAGCTGTTTTTT
CSAATGTAGELFF
>TRBJ2-7|-|TRBV27|-
TGTGCCAGCAGCTTACAGGTCGGCTCCTACGAGCAGTACTTC
CASSLQVGSYEQYF
>TRBJ1-3|medium-sized|TRBV6-1|-
TGTGCCAGCAGTTCCAATAGTTGGGGAAACACCATATATTTT
CASSSNSWGNTIYF
>TRBJ1-6|many|TRBV18|TRBD1
TGTGCCAGCTCACCGCCCCTGTGGCCAGGGGGTGGTAATTCACCCCTCCACTTT
CASSPPLWPGGGNSPLHF
>TRBJ2-7|many|TRBV5-4|-
TGTGCCAGCAGCCGTCGACCCTACGAGCAGTACTTC
CASSRRPYEQYF
>TRBJ2-1|few|TRBV12-3/TRBV12-4|-
TGTGCCAGCAGTTTAGAGGGGACAAACAATGAGCAGTTCTTC
CASSLEGTNNEQFF
>TRBJ2-7|-|TRBV3-1|-
TGTGCCAGCAGCCTCCACTACGAGCAGTACTTC
CASSLHYEQYF
>TRBJ1-6|-|TRBV11-2|TRBD1
TGTGCCAGCAGCTTAGATCCCCCGGGGACAGAGGGTGGGTCACCCCTCCACTTT
CASSLDPPGTEGGSPLHF
>TRBJ2-7|-|TRBV7-2|-
TGTGCCAGCAGCTCCCTCAGCTCCTACGAGCAGTACTTC
CASSSLSSYEQYF
>TRBJ2-1|many|TRBV7-9|-
TGTGCCAGCAGCCGCGACGCGGGGCGCTCCAATGAGCAGTTCTTC
CASSRDAGRSNEQFF
>TRBJ1-5|-|TRBV19|-
TGTGCCAGTAGTATCCTTTCTACTGGCAATCAGCCCCAGCATTTT
CASSILSTGNQPQHF
>TRBJ1-6|-|TRBV6-5|TRBD1
TGTGCCAGCAGTTCCACAGACAGGGGTATTGGTTCACCCCTCCACTTT
CASSSTDRGIGSPLHF
>TRBJ1-6|-|TRBV20-1|-
TGCAGTGCTAGCCCCAGGACTTTCGATTCACCCCTCCACTTT
CSASPRTFDSPLHF
>TRBJ2-2|medium-sized|TRBV4-2|-
TGTGCCAGCAGCAAGGGACCTCAGCAATCGAACACCGGGGAGCTGTTTTTT
CASSKGPQQSNTGELFF
>TRBJ2-5|-|TRBV28|-
TGTGCCAGCAGTTTGAGCGGACTTCAAGAGACGCAGTACTTC
CASSLSGLQETQYF
>TRBJ1-4|many|TRBV5-1|-
TGCGCCAGCAGCTTGGGTAACCTTGCAACTAATGAAAAACTGTTTTTT
CASSLGNLATNEKLFF
>TRBJ2-4|many|TRBV10-2|TRBD2
TGCGCCAGCAGTGTTATTAGCGGGGGGGCCACGGACATTCAGTACTTC
CASSVISGGATDIQYF
>TRBJ2-1|many|TRBV7-9|-
TGTGCCAGCAGCTTAATAACCGTGGTACGTGGTGGTTACAATGAGCAGTTCTTC
CASSLITVVRGGYNEQFF
>TRBJ1-5|few|TRBV6-6|TRBD1
TGTGCCAGCAGTTACATCAGGGGGAGAAGCAATCAGCCCCAGCATTTT
CASSYIRGRSNQPQHF
>TRBJ1-2|-|TRBV5-1|-
TGCGCCAGCAGCTTTTACGGCTGGGGGTCTACCAACTATGGCTACACCTTC
CASSFYGWGSTNYGYTF